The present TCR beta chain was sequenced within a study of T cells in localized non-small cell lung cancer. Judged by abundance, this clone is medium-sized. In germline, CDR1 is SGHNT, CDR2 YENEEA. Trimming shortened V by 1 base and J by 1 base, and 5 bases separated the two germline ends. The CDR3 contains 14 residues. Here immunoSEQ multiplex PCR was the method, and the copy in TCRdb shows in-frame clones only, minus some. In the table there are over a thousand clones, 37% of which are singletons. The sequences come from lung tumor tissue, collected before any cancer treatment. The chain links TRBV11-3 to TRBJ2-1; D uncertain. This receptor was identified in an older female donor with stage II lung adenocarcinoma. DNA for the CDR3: TGTGCCAGCAGCTTAGTAATGTCCTACAATGAGCAGTTCTTC. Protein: CASSLVMSYNEQFF.